Sequencing of this T cell receptor (beta chain) was carried out in a study of neurological immune-mediated disorders (dated by TCRdb to the late 2010s). At the level of the whole study: Of the approximately 34 multiple sclerosis patients, some 30 had relapsing-remitting MS and 3 had secondary progressive MS. Of the 68 subjects in the cohort, around 14 were HAM/TSP patients, about 34 were multiple sclerosis patients, and about 20 were healthy controls. Using UMI-based sequencing, the study compared peripheral blood TCR-beta repertoires from patients with HTLV-I-associated myelopathy (HAM/TSP), patients with multiple sclerosis, and healthy controls. Longitudinal samples, technical triplicates and paired sorted CD4+ and CD8+ T-cell subsets, alongside PBMC samples, were included among the approximately 110 TCR-beta libraries. What the research found in general, with its limitations: No identical CDR3 amino acid sequences were found to be shared among expanded clones across subjects, suggesting that TCR-beta repertoires were private in all groups. No association of the MS cluster with clinical or MRI features was observed, and the need for larger cohorts was stated by the authors. Repertoires from 18 of 34 MS patients were grouped by phylogenetic analysis into a cluster of related CDR3 sequences, suggesting a possible repertoire-level signature. TCR clonal expansion was highest in HAM/TSP patients and lowest in MS patients, with MS patients falling below even healthy controls.

The CDR3 spans 14 residues, from the cysteine through the phenylalanine. This entry keeps only the CDR3 DNA: 42 bases, framed from base 1. CDR1 and CDR2 are drawn from the germline V gene: MGHRA, YSYEKL. To synthesize cDNA, template-switch 5'RACE was performed with a primer carrying a 10-nucleotide random unique molecular identifier so that each TCR transcript was tagged. Every sequencing run yielded over 170 million TCR-beta sequences covering 15-18 subjects. Total RNA was extracted with the RNeasy kit. The KAPA Real-time Library Amplification kit was used to amplify TCR-beta VDJ regions with primers for the TCR constant region and the 5'RACE anchor. A first PCR added sample indexes and Illumina adaptors, after which a second PCR increased the library yield. After purification with Ampure beads, the TCR product of roughly 650 bp was size-selected on a 2% E-gel SizeSelection system. Before pooling, libraries had their quality checked on a Bioanalyzer, their concentration measured with Qubit, and their quantity determined with the Kapa Library Quantification kit. Libraries were sequenced paired-end 2 x 150 bp on an Illumina HiSeq 2500. To increase sequence diversity, about 25-31% phiX was spiked into each library pool. The authors' pipeline ran thus. Quality-filtered reads were processed with the UMI-based MiGEC pipeline, which removed over 75% of raw TCR sequences during error correction. VDJ genes were aligned to IMGT germline references, and clonotypes were defined by unique CDR3 amino acid sequence plus V-J genes. Clonal expansion, Shannon diversity, and CDR3 relatedness (CalcPairwiseDistances, ClusterSamples) were evaluated with VDJtools, and phylogenetic trees were built with CLCbio workbench. A clone was classed as expanded if it had 8 or more unique UMIs, a cutoff based on coefficient-of-variation modelling across technical triplicates. Through fastp at Q25 and MiXCR, TCRdb rebuilt clones from the public reads, retaining in-frame beta chains. Identical CDR3 protein sequences are pooled into one entry, listed with their most common genes and DNA. The V and J calls and clone size come from TCRdb's table, not from the authors' own analysis. In all, the sample holds about 120,000 distinct CDR3 sequences, and about 3.4% of those were seen once. The biggest ten clones account for over 1% of the sample.

Libraries from unsorted PBMCs were made from 2 million PBMCs kept in RNAlater at -80 degrees C until RNA extraction. Multiple sclerosis patients were enrolled in a US clinical protocol under which disease progression was evaluated by magnetic resonance imaging. Peripheral blood underwent Ficoll-Hypaque density gradient centrifugation to isolate PBMCs, which were then cryopreserved in liquid nitrogen. Notes on this clonotype: Its specific antigen is unknown. One end of the junction varies from germline; a read error may be responsible.

The TCR was taken from a woman aged 25 to 39 with multiple sclerosis. This sequence uses TRBV4-1 and TRBJ1-2, with no reliable assignment of the D segment. The sequenced material came from PBMCs. The CDR3 corresponds to CVSSHPSGGNGYTF. The DNA reads TGCGTCAGCAGCCATCCGAGCGGAGGCAATGGCTACACCTTC.